This T cell receptor (beta chain) is drawn from a study of T cell repertoires in cytomegalovirus infection. Study-level background: Alongside well-studied HLA-B-restricted CMV epitopes, recently identified HLA-C-restricted CMV epitopes were also used. Through public TCR beta signatures, both CMV infection and matching HLA type were indicated. Study findings and constraints: Summed public TCR beta family frequency identified CMV carriers bearing the relevant HLA. HLA-C-restricted, CMV-specific TCR beta clonotypes were dominant ex vivo.

This clonotype has just a few counts. The antigen is unknown. This CDR3 has 15 residues. Germline V lookup: CDR1 SGHDT, CDR2 YYEEEE. V lost 1 base, J lost 0 bases, and 10 bases lay in between. Via MiXCR, TCRdb re-called the reads, giving one row per CDR3 protein. The table lists fewer than 950,000 distinct CDR3 sequences, around a third of them singletons. The rearrangement uses TRBV5-6 and TRBJ2-5; a weak D match, TRBD1 (5 bases). This clonotype was sampled from a human donor in good health (CMV status not recorded). Some clones in this sample may be carry-over from other donors' samples. The source was cultured CD8+ T cells from PBMCs, collected from culture after CMV antigen stimulation. CDR3 nucleotides: TGTGCCAGCAGCTTGAGTCAGGACAACCAAGAGACCCAGTACTTC. It encodes CASSLSQDNQETQYF.